The subject of this entry is one T cell receptor (beta chain). Antigen specificity is unknown. This specimen belongs to a study of cytomegalovirus exposure and HLA in healthy donors. Whole-study results and caveats: For cytomegalovirus status, the classifier reportedly gave diagnoses with high specificity and sensitivity.

Donors were drawn from the approximately 120-subject validation cohort, separate from the roughly 670-subject first cohort. Here immunoSEQ multiplex PCR was the method, and the copy in TCRdb shows in-frame clones only, minus some. The data contain 220,000 or so clones, around 90% of them singletons. The CDR3 is 16 residues long. Germline V lookup: CDR1 SGHVS, CDR2 FQNEAQ. V was trimmed by 1 base and J by 5 bases, leaving 18 bases between them. The sequence derives from a woman aged 18-29 years in good health and CMV-seropositive. V gene TRBV7-8 combines with J gene TRBJ2-7; D not resolved. Sequenced: PBMCs. CDR3 region: CASSLGRRPQRNEQYF. The DNA for the CDR3 is TGTGCCAGCAGCTTAGGCCGGCGACCCCAGCGCAACGAGCAGTACTTC.